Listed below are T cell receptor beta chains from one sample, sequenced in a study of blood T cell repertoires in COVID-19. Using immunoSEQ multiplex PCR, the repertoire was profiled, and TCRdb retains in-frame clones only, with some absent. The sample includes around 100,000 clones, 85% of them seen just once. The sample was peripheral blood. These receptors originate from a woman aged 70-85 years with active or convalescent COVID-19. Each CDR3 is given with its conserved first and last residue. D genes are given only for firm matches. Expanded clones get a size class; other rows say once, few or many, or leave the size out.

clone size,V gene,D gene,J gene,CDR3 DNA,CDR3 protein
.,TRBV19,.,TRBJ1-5,TGTGCCACCCAGGGGTATTTCGGAGCCCAGCATTTT,CATQGYFGAQHF
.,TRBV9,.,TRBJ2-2,TGTGCCAGCAGCGTAGTAGGGGTGGACACCGGGGAGCTGTTTTTT,CASSVVGVDTGELFF
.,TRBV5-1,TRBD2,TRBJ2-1,TGCGCCAGCAGCCCCTTTACTAGCGGGGGGTTCAATGAGCAGTTCTTC,CASSPFTSGGFNEQFF
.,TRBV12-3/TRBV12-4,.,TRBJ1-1,TGTGCCAGCAGTTTGATAGGGGAGGCTGAAGCTTTCTTT,CASSLIGEAEAFF
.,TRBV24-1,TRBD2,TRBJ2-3,TGTGCCACCAGTGATATACTAGCGGGGGGGCCGGATACGCAGTATTTT,CATSDILAGGPDTQYF
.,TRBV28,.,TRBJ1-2,TGTGCCAGCAGTTTAGAGAGACTTAAACGTACTAACTATGGCTACACCTTC,CASSLERLKRTNYGYTF
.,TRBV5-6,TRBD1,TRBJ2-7,TGTGCCAGCAGCTTGGGACAGGGGGCGCGCGAGCAGTACTTC,CASSLGQGAREQYF
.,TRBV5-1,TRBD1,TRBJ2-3,TGCGCCAGCACCCAGGACAGGGGCACAGATACGCAGTATTTT,CASTQDRGTDTQYF
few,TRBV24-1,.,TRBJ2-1,TGTGCCACCAGTGATCCTTCTGGGAGCCAGAGCTCCTACAATGAGCAGTTCTTC,CATSDPSGSQSSYNEQFF
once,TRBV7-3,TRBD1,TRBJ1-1,TGTGCCAGCAGCTTGACAGGGGGGAACACTGAAGCTTTCTTT,CASSLTGGNTEAFF
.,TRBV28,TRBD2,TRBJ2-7,TGTGCCAGCAGTCCTACCGGGACTAGCGGGAGTAGGGAGCAGTACTTC,CASSPTGTSGSREQYF
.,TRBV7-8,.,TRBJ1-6,TGTGCCAGCAGCTTACAGGGGAGAGTGTCTAATTCACCCCTCCACTTT,CASSLQGRVSNSPLHF
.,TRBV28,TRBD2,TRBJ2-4,TGTGCCAGCATCCCTCAATTTGGGTGGACTAGCGGGAGTGGGCCCAAAAACATTCAGTACTTC,CASIPQFGWTSGSGPKNIQYF
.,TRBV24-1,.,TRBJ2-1,TGTGCCACCAGTGATGGGGCGGGAAACTACAATGAGCAGTTCTTC,CATSDGAGNYNEQFF
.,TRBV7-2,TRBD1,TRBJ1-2,TGTGCCACCCGAGACAGGGTTGGCTACACCTTC,CATRDRVGYTF
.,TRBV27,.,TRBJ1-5,TGTGCCAGCAGTCTACTCGGGAGACTCAGCAATCAGCCCCAGCATTTT,CASSLLGRLSNQPQHF
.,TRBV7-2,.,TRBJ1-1,TGTGCCAGCAGCCATTCCGTGGGAGGAAGGAACACTGAAGCTTTCTTT,CASSHSVGGRNTEAFF
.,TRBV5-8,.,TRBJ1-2,TGTGCCAGCAGCCCCCGTAAGAGGGCTAACTATGGCTACACCTTC,CASSPRKRANYGYTF
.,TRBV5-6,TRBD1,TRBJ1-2,TGTGCCAGCAGCTTGGCAGGGGGGTATGGCTACACCTTC,CASSLAGGYGYTF
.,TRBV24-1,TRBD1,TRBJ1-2,TGTGCCACCAGTGTTCGAGGACAGGGGGTTGTTCGGGGCTACACCTTC,CATSVRGQGVVRGYTF
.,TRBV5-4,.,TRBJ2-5,TGTGCCAGCAGCAGCGGTGCGACTCAAGAGACCCAGTACTTC,CASSSGATQETQYF
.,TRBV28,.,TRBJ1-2,TGTGCCAGCAGTTTCTACAGCTATGGCTACACCTTC,CASSFYSYGYTF
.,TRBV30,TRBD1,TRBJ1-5,TGTGCCTGGAGTGTACCTTTGACAGGGGATCAGCCCCAGCATTTT,CAWSVPLTGDQPQHF
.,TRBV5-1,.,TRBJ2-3,TGCGCCAGCAGCTTGTATCGCGGAAATACGCAGTATTTT,CASSLYRGNTQYF